The 20 T cell receptor beta chains below all came from one sample that was sequenced in a study of T cells after yellow fever vaccination. From the 5' RACE reads, TCRdb called clonotypes with MiXCR, one entry per CDR3 protein. Of approximately 160,000 distinct CDR3 sequences in the sample, around 8.5% are singletons; the top ten hold 35% to 40%. The sample in question was CD8+ T cells sorted from PBMCs, obtained 45 days after the yellow fever booster vaccination. The source is a man between 18 and 29 years old who received the YFV17D yellow fever vaccine.

The chain joins TRBV14 to TRBJ2-2; D may correspond to TRBD1 or TRBD2 (5 bases each). The CDR3 runs to 17 residues. Germline V gene data show CDR1 as SGHDN and CDR2 as FVKESK. Trimming pared 3 bases from V and 2 bases from J, leaving 16 bases between. The CDR3 region is CASSHWGRQLNTGELFF. The CDR3, as DNA: TGTGCCAGCAGCCATTGGGGACGACAGTTAAACACCGGGGAGCTGTTTTTT.

The rearrangement uses TRBV7-6 and TRBJ2-1; the D gene is possibly TRBD2 (6 bases). The CDR3 has 15 amino acids. CDR1 is SGHVS, CDR2 FNYEAQ, per germline. V lost 1 base, J lost 6 bases, and 13 bases lay in between. The CDR3 DNA follows: TGTGCCAGCAGCTTAGATGCTAGCGCATTCAATGAGCAGTTCTTC. Amino acids: CASSLDASAFNEQFF. Full variable domain (outside the CDR3, taken from reference TRBV7-6 and TRBJ2-1): GAGVSQSPRYKVTKRGQDVALRCDPISGHVSLYWYRQALGQGPEFLTYFNYEAQQDKSGLPNDRFSAERPEGSISTLTIQRTEQRDSAMYRCASSLDASAFNEQFFGPGTRLTVL.

V gene TRBV14 combines with J gene TRBJ2-3; D might be TRBD1 (6 bases). The CDR3 sequence is 14 residues long. The V end was cut by 2 bases, the J end by 6 bases, with 12 bases between. Germline CDR1 is SGHDN and CDR2 is FVKESK. CDR3 DNA sequence: TGTGCCAGCAGCCAACACCAGGGGAGCGATACGCAGTATTTT. Its protein product is CASSQHQGSDTQYF.

This clonotype was seen more than once but under ten times. The chain couples TRBV27 to TRBJ2-2; D not certain. The germline V gene has CDR1 MNHEY and CDR2 SMNVEV (reference sequence). This CDR3 has 14 residues. Trimming left V 4 bases short and J 7 bases short, with 13 bases between. CDR3 loop: CASSSLGAGGELFF. The CDR3 DNA follows: TGTGCCAGCAGTTCCCTGGGTGCTGGCGGGGAGCTGTTTTTT.

The chain has TRBV12-3 or TRBV12-4 and TRBJ2-2, with D unclear. Trimming took off 5 bases at V and 5 bases at J, with 15 bases between the two ends. CDR3 length equals 15 residues. Here the CDR3 DNA reads TGTGCCAGCAGTAGCCTCGGGCAGCCTACCGGGGAGCTGTTTTTT. Amino acid sequence: CASSSLGQPTGELFF.

V is TRBV7-9 and J is TRBJ1-2; D is perhaps TRBD1 (5 bases). CDR3 size: 17 residues. Germline V CDR1 and CDR2: SEHNR, FQNEAQ (reference sequence). Trimming took off 5 bases at V and 5 bases at J, with 24 bases between the two ends. This chain's CDR3 is CASSIGTTVPWFYGYTF. Here the CDR3 DNA reads TGTGCCAGCAGCATCGGGACTACTGTACCTTGGTTTTATGGCTACACCTTC.

The gene calls are TRBV4-1 and TRBJ2-4; 7 nucleotides agree with TRBD2. J gave up 0 bases and V 4 bases, and 6 bases lay outside the gene matches. From germline, CDR1 is MGHRA and CDR2 YSYEKL. The CDR3 spans 16 residues. The CDR3: CASSRVGGLAKNIQYF. DNA for the CDR3: TGCGCCAGCAGCCGCGTCGGGGGGTTAGCCAAAAACATTCAGTACTTC.

This clonotype was counted at least ten times. The V gene is TRBV7-9, the J gene TRBJ2-2, with D unclear. V dropped 3 bases and J dropped 7 bases, with 12 bases sitting between them. In germline, CDR1 is SEHNR, CDR2 FQNEAQ (reference sequence). The CDR3 is 14 residues long. CDR3 sequence (DNA): TGTGCCAGCAGCTTTTTCTCCGAAGGCGGGGAGCTGTTTTTT. This translates into CASSFFSEGGELFF. Together with reference TRBV7-9 and TRBJ2-2, the CDR3 gives the full variable domain: DTGVSQNPRHKITKRGQNVTFRCDPISEHNRLYWYRQTLGQGPEFLTYFQNEAQLEKSRLLSDRFSAERPKGSFSTLEIQRTEQGDSAMYLCASSFFSEGGELFFGEGSRLTVL.

The chain carries TRBV7-2 and TRBJ2-3, with D perhaps TRBD1 or TRBD2 (5 bases each). The CDR3 has 15 residues. V lost 5 bases, J lost 3 bases, and 15 bases lay in between. The germline V gene encodes CDR1 SGHTA and CDR2 FQGNSA. In DNA, the CDR3 is TGTGCCAGCAGCCGAGGGCCAGGGACGACAGATACGCAGTATTTT. The encoded protein is CASSRGPGTTDTQYF.

This clonotype was seen many times. The chain employs TRBV5-1 and TRBJ2-5, with 8 bases matching TRBD1. Unmatched junction bases numbered 6, after V lost 2 bases and J lost 0 bases. The CDR3 covers 16 residues. Germline V CDR1 and CDR2: SGHRS, YFSETQ. This chain's CDR3 is CASSFRTGQYQETQYF. CDR3 sequence (DNA): TGCGCCAGCAGCTTCAGGACAGGGCAGTACCAAGAGACCCAGTACTTC. The full variable domain, rest sourced from reference TRBV5-1 and TRBJ2-5, is KAGVTQTPRYLIKTRGQQVTLSCSPISGHRSVSWYQQTPGQGLQFLFEYFSETQRNKGNFPGRFSGRQFSNSRSEMNVSTLELGDSALYLCASSFRTGQYQETQYFGPGTRLLVL.

The rearrangement joins TRBV5-6 to TRBJ2-1; D uncertain. V lost 5 bases and J 8 bases, leaving 17 bases between the germline ends. Germline-derived CDR1 and CDR2 are SGHDT and YYEEEE. This CDR3 spans 14 amino acids. The chain's CDR3 is CASSPGPVRHEQFF. CDR3 coding DNA: TGTGCCAGCAGTCCCGGACCGGTTAGGCATGAGCAGTTCTTC. The variable domain in full, completed from reference TRBV5-6 and TRBJ2-1, reads DAGVTQSPTHLIKTRGQQVTLRCSPKSGHDTVSWYQQALGQGPQFIFQYYEEEERQRGNFPDRFSGHQFPNYSSELNVNALLLGDSALYLCASSPGPVRHEQFFGPGTRLTVL.

The table lists this clonotype with a few counts. This rearrangement joins TRBV4-1 to TRBJ2-7; D perhaps matches TRBD1 (6 bases). CDR1 and CDR2 (germline): MGHRA, YSYEKL. With 1 base removed from V and 4 bases from J, the gap between germline ends came to 11 bases. The CDR3 contains 14 residues. CDR3 sequence: CASSQGTALYEQYF. As DNA, the CDR3 is TGCGCCAGCAGCCAAGGGACAGCCTTATACGAGCAGTACTTC.

This clonotype was detected only a few times. The chain recombines TRBV10-3 with TRBJ1-5; D gene unclear. V lost 2 bases and J lost 8, with 22 bases in between. This CDR3 is 17 amino acids long. Germline V gene data show CDR1 as ENHRY and CDR2 as SYGVKD. CDR3 coding DNA: TGTGCCATCAGTGAGGGGCTGACACGGACTTCTGAGAAGCCCCAGCATTTT. Amino acids: CAISEGLTRTSEKPQHF.

The V gene is TRBV5-1, the J gene TRBJ1-1; 7 bases fit TRBD1. From germline, CDR1 is SGHRS and CDR2 YFSETQ. This CDR3 has 16 residues. The CDR3 is CARRHTGTAQNTEAFF. CDR3 in DNA: TGCGCGCGCCGACATACCGGGACAGCTCAGAACACTGAAGCTTTCTTT.

This CDR3 is CASSDRMNTEAFF. The CDR3 DNA follows: TGTGCCAGCAGCGATCGCATGAACACTGAAGCTTTCTTT. The gene calls are TRBV5-6 and TRBJ1-1; D ambiguous. There are 13 residues in the CDR3. V lost 4 bases to trimming and J lost 0 bases, with 7 bases between them. CDR1 and CDR2 (germline): SGHDT, YYEEEE.

CDR3 in amino acids: CASSPPPWGPGDSPLHF. The CDR3 DNA reads as TGCGCCAGCAGCCCTCCACCGTGGGGACCCGGCGATTCACCCCTCCACTTT. The chain has TRBV4-1 and TRBJ1-6; tentatively, D is TRBD1 (5 bases). V was clipped by 4 bases and J by 8 bases, with 21 bases between them. Germline assignment: CDR1 MGHRA and CDR2 YSYEKL. The CDR3 totals 17 residues.

This clonotype was seen a few times. V is TRBV27 and J is TRBJ1-1; 7 bases match TRBD1. Germline values: CDR1 MNHEY, CDR2 SMNVEV (reference sequence). This CDR3 is 16 amino acids long. V gave up 3 bases and J gave up 5 bases; unmatched junction bases: 12. In DNA form, the CDR3 reads TGTGCCAGCAGTTTGCGGCCAGGGGGGGTTCTGACTGAAGCTTTCTTT. Protein sequence: CASSLRPGGVLTEAFF.

The genes are TRBV7-2 and TRBJ2-1; 13 nucleotides agree with TRBD2. Germline CDR1 reads SGHTA; CDR2 reads FQGNSA. The V and J ends lost 4 bases and 9 bases, in that order; junction bases with no gene match: 6. The CDR3 consists of 15 residues. The CDR3 region is CASSSRTSGGSEQFF. DNA of the CDR3: TGTGCCAGCAGCTCACGGACTAGCGGGGGATCTGAGCAGTTCTTC.

The rearrangement uses TRBV7-9 and TRBJ2-1, with TRBD2 matching over 7 bases. Germline V gives CDR1 SEHNR, CDR2 FQNEAQ (reference sequence). The CDR3 extends over 14 amino acids. The junction had 2 bases not matched to a gene; V was cut back by 1 base and J by 5 bases. CDR3 coding DNA: TGTGCCAGCAGCTTAGGACTAGCCCACAATGAGCAGTTCTTC. This translates into CASSLGLAHNEQFF.

The sample holds many counts of this clonotype. The V gene is TRBV7-2, the J gene TRBJ2-3; TRBD1 matches at 8 bases. V shed 2 bases and J 2 bases; nucleotides not matched to a gene: 3. The CDR3 runs to 15 residues. Germline loops: CDR1 SGHTA, CDR2 FQGNSA. DNA for the CDR3: TGTGCCAGCAGCTTACGGGACAGGTCCACAGATACGCAGTATTTT. Its protein is CASSLRDRSTDTQYF.